This T cell receptor (beta chain) was retrieved from a study of regulatory T cells in long-lasting Graves disease. Germline V gene data show CDR1 as MDHEN and CDR2 as SYDVKM. The ends were cut back, 4 bases at V and 7 bases at J, with 7 bases in the middle. The CDR3 covers 12 residues. CDR3-region Arm-PCR and iRepertoire HTBI primers produced the TCR beta libraries. TCRdb itself ran the multiplex PCR reads through MiXCR, one entry per CDR3 protein. The sample holds around 400,000 distinct CDR3 sequences, about 15% seen once. The time point here: newly diagnosed GD, antithyroid drugs for less than 3 months. The TCR library was made from RNA that had been extracted from PBMCs in TRIzol. This clonotype was found many times. Separately, the same data were catalogued under a study of T cells in Graves' hyperthyroidism and ophthalmopathy.

The chain is built from TRBV28 and TRBJ2-2; D gene unclear. Source: peripheral blood mononuclear cells (PBMCs), taken at new diagnosis, from a patient treated with antithyroid drugs. The sequence was obtained from a woman aged 40 to 50 with Graves disease. CDR3 sequence: CASSWLNGELFF. CDR3 coding DNA: TGTGCCAGCAGTTGGTTGAACGGGGAGCTGTTTTTT.